This TCR beta chain is drawn from a study of technical replicates of blood from several donors. Some clones are missing from TCRdb's copy, which holds only in-frame ones; the method was immunoSEQ multiplex PCR. Seen here are over 10,000 clones, 85% to 95% observed once, and the top ten hold roughly 7.1%. The receptor comes from a human donor in good health. The material sequenced was PBMCs.

The DNA of the CDR3 is TGCGCCAGCAGTGACGTTGGGAGGGCCCCGGCCGGGGAGCTGTTTTTT. It yields the protein CASSDVGRAPAGELFF. The chain carries TRBV4-1 and TRBJ2-2; TRBD2 matches 7 bases. J lost 6 bases, V lost 6 bases, and 13 bases had no gene match. Germline CDR1 MGHRA, CDR2 YSYEKL. The CDR3 sequence is 16 residues long.